A single sample is the source of the 20 T cell receptor beta chains below, sequenced in a study of regulatory T cells in long-lasting Graves disease. Relying on iRepertoire HTBI primers and Arm-PCR of CDR3 regions, the team built TCR beta libraries. Each CDR3 protein is one row after TCRdb ran MiXCR on the multiplex PCR reads. The sample shows some 320,000 distinct CDR3 sequences, about 20% of them seen only once. Time point described: newly diagnosed GD, antithyroid drugs for less than 3 months. Scientists built the TCR library using RNA that was extracted from PBMCs. The sequenced sample was peripheral blood mononuclear cells (PBMCs), obtained at new diagnosis, from a patient treated with antithyroid drugs. The receptors stem from a female donor with Graves disease.

This clonotype was seen many times. The chain links TRBV12-3 or TRBV12-4 to TRBJ1-2; 9 bases fit TRBD1. Germline trimming cut 2 bases from V and 3 bases from J; bases unmatched to any gene: 4. The CDR3 extends over 15 amino acids. The CDR3 sequence is CASSLYRTGDYGYTF. CDR3 bases: TGTGCCAGCAGTTTATATCGGACAGGGGACTATGGCTACACCTTC.

At least ten counts were recorded for this clonotype. The genes are TRBV2 and TRBJ2-2, with 7 nucleotides matching TRBD1. The germline gives CDR1 SNHLY, CDR2 FYNNEI. CDR3 length equals 18 residues. The J segment lost 1 base and the V segment lost 2 bases, leaving 10 bases of the junction unmatched. For the CDR3, the DNA is TGTGCCAGCAGTGAACCTGGACCAGGACAGGAGAACACCGGGGAGCTGTTTTTT. Translating gives CASSEPGPGQENTGELFF.

This clonotype showed up many times. This chain links TRBV19 with TRBJ2-3, with 10 positions matching TRBD2. Unmatched junction bases numbered 4, after V lost 8 bases and J lost 2 bases. From germline, CDR1 is LNHDA and CDR2 SQIVND (reference sequence). CDR3 length: 14 residues. The CDR3 protein is CASRLAGLTDTQYF. The CDR3 DNA is TGTGCCAGTCGACTAGCGGGCCTCACAGATACGCAGTATTTT.

The sample holds a few counts of this clonotype. The chain recombines TRBV28 with TRBJ2-7; D gene uncertain. This CDR3 comprises 15 residues. With 3 bases removed from V and 6 bases from J, the gap between germline ends came to 18 bases. CDR1 MDHEN and CDR2 SYDVKM come from the germline V gene. CDR3 DNA: TGTGCCAGCAGTTTTTTGGGCCCTATGAGGTGCGAGCAGTACTTC. This encodes CASSFLGPMRCEQYF.

This clonotype was counted at least ten times. The chain uses TRBV11-2 and TRBJ2-3; TRBD2 matches 10 bases. CDR1 SGHAT and CDR2 FQNNGV come from the germline V gene. V lost 5 bases to trimming and J lost 4 bases; unmatched junction nucleotides: 9. The CDR3 spans 16 residues. CDR3 sequence: CASSLGTSVPPDTQYF. The CDR3 DNA follows: TGTGCCAGCAGCCTCGGGACTAGCGTGCCCCCAGATACGCAGTATTTT.

This chain connects TRBV2 to TRBJ1-6; D gene ambiguous. The CDR3 totals 14 residues. V was cut by 8 bases and J by 7 bases, with 15 bases left in between. Germline CDR1 reads SNHLY; CDR2 reads FYNNEI. The CDR3 DNA is TGTGCCAGCGTGAGCTGGATGGTCAATTCACCCCTCCACTTT. Protein product: CASVSWMVNSPLHF.

This clonotype was observed at least ten times. V gene TRBV7-8 combines with J gene TRBJ2-1; tentatively, D is TRBD1 (6 bases). In germline, CDR1 is SGHVS, CDR2 FQNEAQ. The CDR3 runs to 15 residues. Trimming cost V 1 base and J 3 bases, with 10 bases left between them. The CDR3 here is CASSLGQGYYNEQFF. CDR3 coding DNA: TGTGCCAGCAGCTTAGGGCAGGGGTACTACAATGAGCAGTTCTTC.

This clonotype was counted many times. This chain joins TRBV12-3 or TRBV12-4 and TRBJ2-4; possible D gene TRBD2, 6 bases. Deletions cut 0 bases from V and 0 bases from J, with 12 bases between. The CDR3 spans 17 residues. The CDR3 coding sequence is TGTGCCAGCAGTTTAGCGTTCGGGGGATTAGCCAAAAACATTCAGTACTTC. Protein: CASSLAFGGLAKNIQYF.

The chain employs TRBV6-4 and TRBJ2-3; TRBD2 aligns across 10 bases. The CDR3 has 15 residues. Germline assignment: CDR1 MRHNA and CDR2 SNTAGT. The J segment lost 6 bases and the V segment lost 6 bases, leaving 9 bases of the junction unmatched. The CDR3 region is CASSLLAGAGDTQYF. The CDR3 nucleotides read TGTGCCAGCAGCCTTCTAGCGGGAGCAGGGGATACGCAGTATTTT.

This clonotype showed up many times. This rearrangement joins TRBV30 to TRBJ2-2, with D possibly TRBD2 on 6 matching bases. The V gene lost 3 bases and the J gene lost 1 base, with 9 bases spanning the gap. The CDR3 sequence is 14 residues long. Germline V gives CDR1 GTSNPN, CDR2 SVGIG (reference sequence). The CDR3 here is CAWSGRRNTGELFF. The DNA for the CDR3 is TGTGCCTGGAGCGGGAGAAGGAACACCGGGGAGCTGTTTTTT.

This clonotype turned up a few times. The genes are TRBV10-2 and TRBJ1-1; D is undetermined. CDR3 length equals 13 residues. Germline assignment: CDR1 WSHSY and CDR2 SAAADI. Trimming pared 8 bases from V and 1 base from J, leaving 11 bases between. The CDR3 spells CASERSGNTEAFF. In DNA, the CDR3 is TGCGCCAGCGAGCGCAGTGGGAACACTGAAGCTTTCTTT.

With regard to this clonotype: A much larger clone sits a single nucleotide away, making a read error possible. The chain is built from TRBV3-1 and TRBJ2-7, with D tentatively TRBD1 or TRBD2 (5 bases each). CDR1 is LGHDT, CDR2 YNNKEL, per germline (reference sequence). The CDR3 runs 16 residues. The CDR3 bases are TGTGACAGCAGCCAATGGCTTGGGGGTGGGAGCTACGAGCAGTACTTC. Its protein is CDSSQWLGGGSYEQYF.

The V and J genes are TRBV29-1 and TRBJ1-1; D is perhaps TRBD1 (6 bases). V gave up 2 bases and J gave up 1 base, with 20 bases separating them. Germline values: CDR1 SQVTM, CDR2 ANQGSEA. The length of the CDR3 is 17 residues. CDR3 DNA sequence: TGCAGCGTTGAACGATCCGTGGGGGCCTGGGGGAACACTGAAGCTTTCTTT. Encoded protein: CSVERSVGAWGNTEAFF.

The chain links TRBV2 to TRBJ2-1; D might be TRBD2 (6 bases). The germline gives CDR1 SNHLY, CDR2 FYNNEI. The CDR3 consists of 15 residues. Deletions cut 7 bases from V and 5 bases from J, with 18 bases between. CDR3 sequence (DNA): TGTGCCAGCACCTTTTATACGGGAGCTAACAATGAGCAGTTCTTC. It translates to CASTFYTGANNEQFF.

This clonotype was seen ten or more times. CDR3 sequence (DNA): TGTGCCAGCAGCCGGGGAGAACAGCCCCAGCATTTT. This codes for CASSRGEQPQHF. This chain links TRBV3-1 with TRBJ1-5; the D is unclear. Trimming took 4 bases from V and 7 from J, leaving 8 bases between them. This CDR3 has 12 amino acids. Per the germline V gene, CDR1 is LGHDT and CDR2 is YNNKEL (reference sequence).

Note on this clonotype: A far more abundant clone sits one base away, making this likely a read error. V gene TRBV12-3 or TRBV12-4 combines with J gene TRBJ2-5, with TRBD2 identical over 13 bases. The assigned J gene may be wrong: the sequence end matches TRBJ2-1 better. The CDR3 spans 16 residues. CDR3 region: CASGPGTSGVNNEQFF. The CDR3 DNA sequence: TGTGCCAGCGGACCCGGGACTAGCGGGGTCAACAATGAGCAGTTCTTC.

The count of this clonotype is one. A far larger clone is one nucleotide away, so this likely arose from a read error. The conserved phenylalanine or tryptophan is not found at the CDR3 terminus, so this likely reflects a read error. The rearrangement joins TRBV11-3 to TRBJ2-1; D uncertain. Trimming shortened V by 2 bases and J by 4 bases, and 9 bases separated the two germline ends. The CDR3 sequence is 14 residues long. The V gene's germline CDR1 is SGHNT and CDR2 YENEEA. The CDR3 DNA reads as TGTGCCAGCAGCTTAAATTCGCTTTACAATGAGCAGTTCTCC. Its protein is CASSLNSLYNEQFS.

This clonotype was recorded many times. J is TRBJ2-3 and V is TRBV12-3 or TRBV12-4; 8 bases are a match to TRBD2. With V trimmed by 3 bases and J by 5 bases, 4 bases remained unmatched. The CDR3 has 14 residues. The CDR3 bases are TGTGCCAGCAGTTTGCTTAGCGGGATAGATACGCAGTATTTT. Its protein is CASSLLSGIDTQYF.

This clonotype was seen many times. The gene calls are TRBV27 and TRBJ2-3; D is possibly TRBD1 or TRBD2 (5 bases each). Germline V gene lookup returns CDR1 MNHEY and CDR2 SMNVEV (reference sequence). V shed 4 bases and J shed 0 bases, with 11 bases lying between them. This CDR3 region has 15 residues. The DNA for the CDR3 is TGTGCCAGCAGTTGGGGTTGGGGGAGCACAGATACGCAGTATTTT. This encodes CASSWGWGSTDTQYF.

This clonotype was counted ten times or more. The chain employs TRBV19 and TRBJ2-1; 7 bases map to TRBD2. The CDR3 is 13 residues long. Germline CDR1 is LNHDA and CDR2 is SQIVND (reference sequence). The V segment lost 5 bases and the J segment 7 bases; nucleotides outside the gene matches: 5. The CDR3 nucleotides read TGTGCCAGTAGTGCGGGACTATTTAATGAGCAGTTCTTC. Its translation: CASSAGLFNEQFF. The complete variable domain, with remaining parts taken from reference TRBV19 and TRBJ2-1, reads DGGITQSPKYLFRKEGQNVTLSCEQNLNHDAMYWYRQDPGQGLRLIYYSQIVNDFQKGDIAEGYSVSREKKESFPLTVTSAQKNPTAFYLCASSAGLFNEQFFGPGTRLTVL.